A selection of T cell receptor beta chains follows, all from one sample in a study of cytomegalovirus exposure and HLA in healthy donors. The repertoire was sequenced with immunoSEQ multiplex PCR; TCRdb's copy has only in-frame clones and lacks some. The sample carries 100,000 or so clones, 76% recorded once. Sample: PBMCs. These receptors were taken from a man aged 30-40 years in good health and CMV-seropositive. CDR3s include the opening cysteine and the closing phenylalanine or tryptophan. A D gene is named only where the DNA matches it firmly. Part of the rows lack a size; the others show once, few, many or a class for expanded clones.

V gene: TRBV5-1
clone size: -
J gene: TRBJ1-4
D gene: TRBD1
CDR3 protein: CASSLIGTGGEKLFF
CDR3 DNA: TGCGCCAGCAGCTTAATCGGGACAGGGGGAGAAAAACTGTTTTTT

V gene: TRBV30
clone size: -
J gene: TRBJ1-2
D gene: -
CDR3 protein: CAWSTGYGYTF
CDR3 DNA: TGTGCCTGGAGCACCGGCTATGGCTACACCTTC

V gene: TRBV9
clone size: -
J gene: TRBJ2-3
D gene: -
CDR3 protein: CASSPEGDTQYF
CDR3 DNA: TGTGCCAGCAGCCCCGAGGGAGATACGCAGTATTTT

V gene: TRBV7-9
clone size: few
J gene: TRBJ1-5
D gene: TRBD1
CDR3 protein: CAGQEGAEPQHF
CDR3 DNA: TGTGCCGGTCAAGAGGGGGCGGAGCCCCAGCATTTT

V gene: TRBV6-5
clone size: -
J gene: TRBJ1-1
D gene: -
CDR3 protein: CASSYLGNTEAFF
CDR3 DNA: TGTGCCAGCAGTTACCTCGGGAACACTGAAGCTTTCTTT

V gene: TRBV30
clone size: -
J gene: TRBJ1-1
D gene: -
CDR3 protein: CAWIEVGDFYMNTEAFF
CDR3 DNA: TGTGCCTGGATAGAGGTTGGGGACTTCTACATGAACACTGAAGCTTTCTTT

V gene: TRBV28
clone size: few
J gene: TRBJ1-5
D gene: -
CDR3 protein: CASSPTQGNGNQPQHF
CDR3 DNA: TGTGCCAGCAGTCCGACACAGGGAAACGGCAATCAGCCCCAGCATTTT

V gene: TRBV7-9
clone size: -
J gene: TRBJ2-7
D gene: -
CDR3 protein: CASSFKQEQYF
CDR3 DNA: TGTGCCAGCAGCTTCAAACAGGAGCAGTACTTC

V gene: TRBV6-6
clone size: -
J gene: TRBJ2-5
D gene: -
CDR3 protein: CASLRRGTQYF
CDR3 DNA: TGTGCCAGCCTCAGGAGGGGGACCCAGTACTTC

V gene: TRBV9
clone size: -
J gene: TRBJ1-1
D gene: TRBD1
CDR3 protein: CASSVEDRILKNTEAFF
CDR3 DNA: TGTGCCAGCAGCGTAGAGGACAGGATATTGAAAAACACTGAAGCTTTCTTT

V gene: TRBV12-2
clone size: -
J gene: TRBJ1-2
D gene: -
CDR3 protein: CASRPPCRLANYGYTF
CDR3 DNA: TGTGCAAGTCGCCCCCCCTGTCGGTTAGCTAACTATGGCTACACCTTC